The rows below give T cell receptor beta chains drawn from one sample of a study of cytomegalovirus exposure and HLA in healthy donors. The data were produced by immunoSEQ multiplex PCR, yet TCRdb's version contains in-frame clones alone and is incomplete. The table records roughly 200,000 clones, about 10% of them present only once. The sample was PBMCs. These receptors were taken from a woman aged 30 to 39 in good health and CMV-seropositive. CDR3s include the opening cysteine and the closing phenylalanine or tryptophan. D genes are given only for firm matches. Clone size, where shown, is once, few, many, or a class for clones that have expanded.

cdr3_nt cdr3_aa clone_size d_call j_call v_call cdr3_length
TGTGCCTGGAGTGTAACAGCCACTGAAGCTTTCTTT CAWSVTATEAFF - - TRBJ1-1 TRBV30 12
TGTGCCAGCAGCCCCCCAGGAGGGGTGAACACTGAAGCTTTCTTT CASSPPGGVNTEAFF few - TRBJ1-1 TRBV11-2 15
TGTGCCAGCAGCTTAGGACAGCTTGAGGTCTTCTTC CASSLGQLEVFF few - TRBJ2-1 TRBV7-6 12
TGTGCCACCAGCAGAGATCCAGGGTCCTACGAGCAGTACTTC CATSRDPGSYEQYF few - TRBJ2-7 TRBV15 14
TGTGCCAGCACCGTACAGGGCTCCACTGAAGCTTTCTTT CASTVQGSTEAFF - - TRBJ1-1 TRBV7-9 13
TGTGCCAGCAGTTCTAGGGACAGGGGAGTTTCGAACACTGAAGCTTTCTTT CASSSRDRGVSNTEAFF few TRBD1 TRBJ1-1 TRBV27 17
TGTGCCAGCAGTTACCACGGGGGGGTAGGCGAGCAGTACTTC CASSYHGGVGEQYF few TRBD2 TRBJ2-7 TRBV6-6 14
TGCGCCAGCAGCCCTCAGACTAGCACAGATACGCAGTATTTT CASSPQTSTDTQYF - - TRBJ2-3 TRBV5-1 14
TGTGCCAGCAACGGACAGGGAGGGACCGGGGAGCTGTTTTTT CASNGQGGTGELFF few - TRBJ2-2 TRBV6-5 14
TGTGCCAGCAGTGCGGGCACCGGGGAGCTGTTTTTT CASSAGTGELFF - - TRBJ2-2 TRBV2 12
TGTGCCAGCAGCCCGCCGGGACTCCTCAACACCGGGGAGCTGTTTTTT CASSPPGLLNTGELFF few - TRBJ2-2 TRBV7-6 16
TGCAGCGCAGGGAAGAGGGGAGGAGAGAACCAGTACTTC CSAGKRGGENQYF - - TRBJ2-5 TRBV29-1 13
TGTGCCAGTAGTCTGACAGGCTCTGGAAACACCATATATTTT CASSLTGSGNTIYF few - TRBJ1-3 TRBV19 14
TGTGCCTGGAGTGTAGACCTACGGGGTCAGCCCCAGCATTTT CAWSVDLRGQPQHF few - TRBJ1-5 TRBV30 14
TGCGCCAGCAGAGGGGGCAATAGCGGGAGAGTATACCAAGAGACCCAGTACTTC CASRGGNSGRVYQETQYF - TRBD2 TRBJ2-5 TRBV5-1 18
TGTGCCAGCGGGGGGACAGGGCTTAACTATGGCTACACCTTC CASGGTGLNYGYTF - TRBD1 TRBJ1-2 TRBV2 14
TGTGCCAGCAGTTACAGCGAGGCAGACACTGAAGCTTTCTTT CASSYSEADTEAFF - - TRBJ1-1 TRBV6-5 14
TGCAGCGTCAAGACTAGCGGGTACTACAATGAGCAGTTCTTC CSVKTSGYYNEQFF few TRBD2 TRBJ2-1 TRBV29-1 14
TGTGCCAGCGGAGAGGGTCCCTACGAGCAGTACTTC CASGEGPYEQYF few - TRBJ2-7 TRBV4-2 12
TGTGCCAGCAGCCCTACTTATAGCAATCAGCCCCAGCATTTT CASSPTYSNQPQHF - - TRBJ1-5 TRBV7-8 14
TGTGCCAGTAGTATAGGGGTTGGAGGGTATGGCTACACCTTC CASSIGVGGYGYTF - - TRBJ1-2 TRBV19 14
TGCGCCAGCGCCTCGTCGGGAGGGTCGGAGACCCAGTACTTC CASASSGGSETQYF few TRBD2 TRBJ2-5 TRBV5-1 14
TGTGCCACCTCACAAGGGGGCCGAAGCACTGAAGCTTTCTTT CATSQGGRSTEAFF - TRBD1 TRBJ1-1 TRBV6-6 14
TGCGCCAGCAGTGAGTCGAGCGGGGGGGCCGGTGGGCAGTTCTTC CASSESSGGAGGQFF - TRBD2 TRBJ2-1 TRBV10-1 15
TGTGCCAGCAGCTTAGACTGGAGGGCCGGTGAGCAGTACTTC CASSLDWRAGEQYF medium-sized - TRBJ2-7 TRBV7-2 14
TGTGCCAGCAGCTTAGGGACAGGAGGTAGTCATAACTATGGCTACACCTTC CASSLGTGGSHNYGYTF - TRBD1 TRBJ1-2 TRBV7-9 17
TGTGCCAGCAGCTTGACAGGGAAAGGGAGCACTGAAGCTTTCTTT CASSLTGKGSTEAFF few TRBD1 TRBJ1-1 TRBV6-6 15
TGCGCCAGCAGCCTAACTCCACCCTACAATGAGCAGTTCTTC CASSLTPPYNEQFF - - TRBJ2-1 TRBV5-1 14
TGTGCCAGCTCACGTGACACCCGGTCGCTGGGTGAAAAACTGTTTTTT CASSRDTRSLGEKLFF few - TRBJ1-4 TRBV18 16
TGCGCCAGCAGCCCCTATAGAAGAGCGGGGGGGAGCTCCTACAATGAGCAGTTCTTC CASSPYRRAGGSSYNEQFF few TRBD2 TRBJ2-1 TRBV4-1 19
TGTGCCAGCAGCGTAGGCGGCACAGATACGCAGTATTTT CASSVGGTDTQYF once - TRBJ2-3 TRBV9 13
TGTGCCAGCAGTTCCGGACAGGTTAGCAATCAGCCCCAGCATTTT CASSSGQVSNQPQHF - TRBD1 TRBJ1-5 TRBV6-1 15
TGTGCCAGCAGCTTCAGGGGAGAAGAGACCCAGTACTTC CASSFRGEETQYF - - TRBJ2-5 TRBV11-3 13
TGCAGCGTGGTCTTCGGGGGCAATGAGCAGTTCTTC CSVVFGGNEQFF few - TRBJ2-1 TRBV29-1 12
TGTGCCAGCAGTTACCAGACTAGCGGGACCACAGATACGCAGTATTTT CASSYQTSGTTDTQYF few TRBD2 TRBJ2-3 TRBV6-5 16
TGTGCCAGCAGCTTAACAGGGACCCCGGAGAGCTACGAGCAGTACTTC CASSLTGTPESYEQYF few - TRBJ2-7 TRBV13 16
TGTGCCAGCAGTCCCAGGGGGGACTCCTATGGCTACACCTTC CASSPRGDSYGYTF few TRBD1 TRBJ1-2 TRBV2 14
TGTGCCTGGGGCGTAGCGGGAGTAGGTTCCTACGAGCAGTACTTC CAWGVAGVGSYEQYF few TRBD2 TRBJ2-7 TRBV30 15
TGTGCCAGCAGCTTAGACAGGGGTAGCACAGATACGCAGTATTTT CASSLDRGSTDTQYF - TRBD1 TRBJ2-3 TRBV7-8 15
TGTGCCAGCAGCTTGGATCTAGGGCGGGTCACTGAAGCTTTCTTT CASSLDLGRVTEAFF - - TRBJ1-1 TRBV5-5 15
TGCGCCAGCAGCCAAGAGAACCGCGCCTACGAGCAGTACTTC CASSQENRAYEQYF few - TRBJ2-7 TRBV4-1 14
TGCGCCAGCAGCGAGTTCGGACAGGGAATTGAGCCCCAGCATTTT CASSEFGQGIEPQHF few TRBD1 TRBJ1-5 TRBV5-1 15
TGTGCCAGCAGTGAAAGCGGAGGTTACACTGAAGCTTTCTTT CASSESGGYTEAFF few - TRBJ1-1 TRBV2 14
TGTGCCAGCAGCTTAGACAGGGGTTCCTACAATGAGCAGTTCTTC CASSLDRGSYNEQFF few TRBD1 TRBJ2-1 TRBV7-2 15
TGTGCCACCAGCAGAGCTGTTTTCTACGAGCAGTACTTC CATSRAVFYEQYF few - TRBJ2-7 TRBV15 13
TGCGCCAGCAGCCGGGACAGGGCTACCGAAAAACTGTTTTTT CASSRDRATEKLFF few TRBD1 TRBJ1-4 TRBV5-1 14
TGTGCCAGCAGCGGCCCAGGGGCGGGGAACACTGAAGCTTTCTTT CASSGPGAGNTEAFF few - TRBJ1-1 TRBV9 15
TGCGCCAGCAGTGAGTCGAATTTCCGGGTCGACGGCAAAAACATTCAGTACTTC CASSESNFRVDGKNIQYF - - TRBJ2-4 TRBV10-1 18
TGTGCCAGCAGCTTACTCGCGTCGCGCTTCTTCAATGAGCAGTTCTTC CASSLLASRFFNEQFF few - TRBJ2-1 TRBV5-4 16
TGTGCCAGCAGGCGACAGGGGGAGGAGACCCAGTACTTC CASRRQGEETQYF - TRBD1 TRBJ2-5 TRBV6-6 13
TGCGCCAGCAACCGCAGGACAGGGGCTAACTATGGCTACACCTTC CASNRRTGANYGYTF - TRBD1 TRBJ1-2 TRBV5-1 15
TGTGCCAGTAACCCGAGGGGCAGGACAGTCGTGAACACTGAAGCTTTCTTT CASNPRGRTVVNTEAFF - - TRBJ1-1 TRBV19 17
TGTGCCAGTAGTACGAGGAACACTGAAGCTTTCTTT CASSTRNTEAFF - - TRBJ1-1 TRBV19 12
TGCGCCAGCCGACTAGCGGGAGGGTACGAGCAGTACTTC CASRLAGGYEQYF few TRBD2 TRBJ2-7 TRBV5-1 13
TGTGCCAGCAGTTTGGCAGGGGGACGCGAGCAGTACTTC CASSLAGGREQYF - TRBD1 TRBJ2-7 TRBV27 13